These 19 T cell receptor beta chains were all obtained from the same sample, sequenced in a study of T cells in Graves' hyperthyroidism and ophthalmopathy (dated by TCRdb to the late 2010s). Library construction relied on multiplex PCR. Sequenced on an Illumina HiSeq 2000. Amplification of TCR beta CDR3 regions was carried out from RNA transcripts. The TCR CDR3 was subjected to a first round of RT-PCR using the HTBI primer set and the Qiagen OneStep RT-PCR kit. TCRdb itself trimmed the public reads at Q25 with fastp, ran MiXCR and retained productive beta chains. All rows with the same CDR3 protein become a single entry with the most common DNA and genes. The sample has about 300,000 distinct CDR3 sequences on record, approximately 18% of them singletons. The ten largest make up under 45% of the sample. Material for sequencing was blood. Every receptor here comes from a middle-aged man with Graves' ophthalmopathy.

This rearrangement joins TRBV19 to TRBJ2-1; D not resolved. The CDR3 length is 13 residues. In germline, CDR1 is LNHDA, CDR2 SQIVND (reference sequence). V gave up 5 bases and J gave up 7 bases, with 12 bases separating them. This CDR3 reads CASSGRAMNEQFF. The CDR3 nucleotides are TGTGCCAGTAGTGGTAGGGCCATGAATGAGCAGTTCTTC.

V usage is TRBV15 and J usage is TRBJ1-2; no firm D call. Trimming shortened V by 0 bases and J by 8 bases, and 13 bases separated the two germline ends. CDR1 and CDR2 (germline): LNHNV, YYDKDF (reference sequence). CDR3 length: 14 amino acids. The CDR3 nucleotides are TGTGCCACCAGCAGAGACCGTACAGATCACGGCTACACCTTC. This gives the protein CATSRDRTDHGYTF.

This clonotype was detected a few times. V gene TRBV15 combines with J gene TRBJ2-2, with D unresolved. This CDR3 spans 16 amino acids. The germline V gene encodes CDR1 LNHNV and CDR2 YYDKDF (reference sequence). The V end was cut by 1 base, the J end by 7 bases, with 16 bases between. The CDR3 DNA reads as TGTGCCACCAGCAGAGTTTGGCTCCCAGCAAGCGGGGAGCTGTTTTTT. It translates to CATSRVWLPASGELFF. Using reference TRBV15 and TRBJ2-2 for the parts outside the CDR3, the full variable domain is DAMVIQNPRYQVTQFGKPVTLSCSQTLNHNVMYWYQQKSSQAPKLLFHYYDKDFNNEADTPDNFQSRRPNTSFCFLDIRSPGLGDTAMYLCATSRVWLPASGELFFGEGSRLTVL.

The CDR3: CASSHNRDRGLQEQFF. In DNA, the CDR3 is TGTGCCAGCAGTCACAATCGTGACAGGGGGCTACAGGAGCAGTTCTTC. The chain uses TRBV6-1 and TRBJ2-1; 10 bases are a match to TRBD1. The CDR3 covers 16 residues. V trimming: 5 bases; J trimming: 10 bases; junction bases outside the gene matches: 14. Germline V lookup: CDR1 MNHNS, CDR2 SASEGT.

This clonotype was observed at least ten times. J is TRBJ2-1 and V is TRBV5-1; D remains ambiguous. The CDR3 covers 15 residues. V was clipped by 7 bases and J by 0 bases, with 14 bases between them. Germline CDR1 is SGHRS and CDR2 is YFSETQ. The CDR3 DNA sequence: TGCGCCAGCTCTACGGGCCACAGCTCCTACAATGAGCAGTTCTTC. Amino acid sequence: CASSTGHSSYNEQFF. The whole variable domain, remainder taken from reference TRBV5-1 and TRBJ2-1, is KAGVTQTPRYLIKTRGQQVTLSCSPISGHRSVSWYQQTPGQGLQFLFEYFSETQRNKGNFPGRFSGRQFSNSRSEMNVSTLELGDSALYLCASSTGHSSYNEQFFGPGTRLTVL.

The V and J genes are TRBV19 and TRBJ1-1; 9 bases are shared with TRBD1. Germline V gene data show CDR1 as LNHDA and CDR2 as SQIVND (reference sequence). J lost 7 bases, V lost 7 bases, and 4 bases had no gene match. CDR3 length: 12 residues. DNA of the CDR3: TGTGCCAGTAAACAGGGGGCCCGTGAAGCTTTCTTT. Protein sequence: CASKQGAREAFF.

This clonotype was seen only a few times. The chain joins TRBV5-1 to TRBJ2-7; D is unresolved. This CDR3 region has 15 residues. Germline CDR1 and CDR2: SGHRS and YFSETQ. Between the trimmed V and J ends, which lost 5 bases and 2 bases, there was a span of 17 bases. The CDR3 nucleotides read TGCGCCAGCAGTTTCCTCCCCGGTCTTACCTACGAGCAGTACTTC. Encoded protein: CASSFLPGLTYEQYF.

This clonotype was observed at least ten times. The chain couples TRBV7-2 to TRBJ2-3; D ambiguous. Germline loops: CDR1 SGHTA, CDR2 FQGNSA. V lost 5 bases to trimming and J lost 4 bases, with 7 bases between them. The CDR3 is made up of 12 amino acids. CDR3 coding DNA: TGTGCCAGCAGCAATTCGGCAGATACGCAGTATTTT. This encodes CASSNSADTQYF.

The table lists this clonotype with many counts. The rearrangement uses TRBV18 and TRBJ2-7; D assignment may be TRBD1 or TRBD2 (5 bases each). The length of the CDR3 is 13 residues. V lost 3 bases to trimming and J lost 2 bases, with 8 bases between them. From germline, CDR1 is KGHSH and CDR2 LQKENI. Written as DNA, the CDR3 is TGTGCCAGCTCACCCGGGGCGGCCTACGAGCAGTACTTC. Amino acid sequence: CASSPGAAYEQYF.

This clonotype has ten or more counts. The chain links TRBV14 to TRBJ2-7, with 10 nucleotides matching TRBD2. The CDR3 extends over 16 amino acids. V was pared by 4 bases and J by 3 bases, with 9 bases of the junction left unmatched. Germline CDR1 reads SGHDN; CDR2 reads FVKESK. CDR3 in DNA: TGTGCCAGCAGCCTCACCGGACTAGCGGCTTTCTACGAGCAGTACTTC. Translating it yields CASSLTGLAAFYEQYF.

The chain couples TRBV7-9 to TRBJ1-2; tentatively, D is TRBD1 (6 bases). In germline, CDR1 is SEHNR, CDR2 FQNEAQ (reference sequence). The germline V and J ends were trimmed by 1 base and 7 bases, with 16 bases remaining between them. The CDR3 extends over 15 amino acids. Here the CDR3 DNA reads TGTGCCAGCAGCTTAGACGGGGGGCCTCCTGCTGGCTACACCTTC. As protein: CASSLDGGPPAGYTF.

This clonotype was recorded many times. This chain links TRBV30 with TRBJ1-1; 10 nucleotides line up with TRBD1. Germline CDR1 and CDR2: GTSNPN and SVGIG (reference sequence). The CDR3 covers 13 residues. The J segment lost 5 bases and the V segment lost 5 bases, leaving 5 bases of the junction unmatched. CDR3 in DNA: TGTGCCTGGGACAGGGGGCCAAGGACTGAAGCTTTCTTT. Its protein is CAWDRGPRTEAFF.

This clonotype was seen ten or more times. The rearrangement links TRBV3-1 to TRBJ2-1, with D possibly being TRBD2 (6 bases). Looked up from germline, CDR1 is LGHDT and CDR2 is YNNKEL (reference sequence). V was trimmed by 4 bases and J by 9 bases, leaving 22 bases between them. The CDR3 length is 16 residues. The CDR3 DNA follows: TGTGCCAGCAGCCCCCCGGTTAGCGGACTACAGAGTGAGCAGTTCTTC. It translates to CASSPPVSGLQSEQFF.

The chain links TRBV19 to TRBJ1-1; 9 positions match TRBD1. Germline CDR1 LNHDA, CDR2 SQIVND (reference sequence). The CDR3 is 13 residues long. V was pared by 1 base and J by 13 bases, with 7 bases of the junction left unmatched. The CDR3 coding sequence is TGTGCCAGTAGTATAGGCCGGACAGGGGAGGATTTCTTT. This sequence encodes CASSIGRTGEDFF.

This clonotype has a handful of counts. The rearrangement joins TRBV29-1 to TRBJ1-2; 10 positions agree with TRBD1. Germline V gives CDR1 SQVTM, CDR2 ANQGSEA. V shed 6 bases and J 4 bases; nucleotides not matched to a gene: 2. This CDR3 is built from 12 residues. The CDR3 loop reads CSVTGGRYGYTF. The CDR3 DNA reads TGCAGCGTGACAGGGGGCCGCTATGGCTACACCTTC.

A word on this clonotype: At one of its ends the junction is not consistent with the germline gene, which may arise from a read error. The chain combines TRBV5-4 with TRBJ2-1; D not certain. Germline CDR1 is SGHNT and CDR2 is YYREEE (reference sequence). There are 16 residues in the CDR3. CDR3 residues: CASSPESRISYSEQFF. The DNA for the CDR3 is TGTGCCAGCAGCCCAGAGAGCAGGATCTCCTACAGTGAGCAGTTCTTC. Using reference TRBV5-4 and TRBJ2-1 for the parts outside the CDR3, the full variable domain is ETGVTQSPTHLIKTRGQQVTLRCSSQSGHNTVSWYQQALGQGPQFIFQYYREEENGRGNFPPRFSGLQFPNYSSELNVNALELDDSALYLCASSPESRISYSEQFFGPGTRLTVL.

At least ten counts were recorded for this clonotype. This chain joins TRBV7-9 and TRBJ2-1; D might be TRBD1 (6 bases). V dropped 3 bases and J dropped 5 bases, with 14 bases sitting between them. The CDR3 length is 15 residues. CDR1 is SEHNR and CDR2 is FQNEAQ in the germline V gene (reference sequence). This chain's CDR3 is CASSFSSGQNNEQFF. CDR3 coding DNA: TGTGCCAGCAGCTTCAGCTCGGGACAAAACAATGAGCAGTTCTTC. Full variable domain (remainder filled in from reference TRBV7-9 and TRBJ2-1): DTGVSQNPRHKITKRGQNVTFRCDPISEHNRLYWYRQTLGQGPEFLTYFQNEAQLEKSRLLSDRFSAERPKGSFSTLEIQRTEQGDSAMYLCASSFSSGQNNEQFFGPGTRLTVL.

The DNA of the CDR3 is TGTGCCAGCAGTGAAAGAGAGCCCCCCTACGAGCAGTACTTC. Its protein product is CASSEREPPYEQYF. V is TRBV2 and J is TRBJ2-7, with D uncertain. Per the germline V gene, CDR1 is SNHLY and CDR2 is FYNNEI. CDR3 length: 14 amino acids. Trimming shortened V by 2 bases and J by 2 bases, and 10 bases separated the two germline ends.

V usage is TRBV12-3 or TRBV12-4 and J usage is TRBJ2-1; D is ambiguous. This CDR3 spans 16 amino acids. Trimming cost V 6 bases and J 0 bases, with 15 bases left between them. CDR3 nucleotide sequence: TGTGCCAGCAGCCCGCTAGACGAGAGCTCCTACAATGAGCAGTTCTTC. It codes for CASSPLDESSYNEQFF.